This T cell receptor beta chain was documented in a study of blood T cell repertoires in COVID-19 (dated by TCRdb to 2019 to 2021). In terms of the full investigation: Samples from collaborators originated in the United States, Italy and Spain and spanned both the acute and convalescent phases of COVID-19. A freely available public database, intended as a resource for researchers studying the immune response to SARS-CoV-2, is where the repertoires were released. Where HLA class I and class II types were available, the types were taken from metadata supplied by the sample provider, not from assay-based typing. A de-identified subject ID, COVID-19 status, age in years and sex were almost always included in the sample metadata. Deeply sampled blood TCRbeta repertoires from subjects exposed to, actively infected with, or recovered from COVID-19 were included in the dataset. The prospective study material was composed of cDNA or gDNA derived from T cells, B-cell-depleted T cells, or PBMCs. The samples were drawn from two sources: the first 160 participants of the ongoing ImmuneRACE study, and 1,254 subjects contributed by 6 global collaborators. General study outcomes and caveats: How much clinical and demographic metadata was included differed by source and by participant, and the metadata was provided uncurated.

On this clone itself: Its antigen is still unknown. The input lacks base qualities; no much larger clone sits a single base away.

Collaborating institutions collected whole blood in K2EDTA tubes following their own protocols. For TCRbeta analysis, collaborators shipped samples in one of three forms: frozen whole blood, isolated PBMCs, or DNA extracted from either of those sample types. V and J are trimmed by 1 base and 2 bases, and the gene matches miss 1 base of the junction. The germline V gene supplies CDR1 SGHRS and CDR2 YFSETQ. From the cysteine through the phenylalanine, the CDR3 covers 14 amino acids. Solely the CDR3 DNA is kept, with 42 bases framed from the first base. TCRbeta CDR3 regions were amplified from genomic DNA using the immunoSEQ Assay, a bias-controlled multiplex PCR. The paper's data handling went like this. Within the assay, amplification of reference gene primers was used to estimate how many nucleated cells each sample contained. To quantify the absolute abundance of each unique TCRbeta CDR3 rearrangement, sequence reads were collapsed and filtered. Productive Simpson clonality was computed per sample as the square root of Simpson's diversity index over productive rearrangements. TCRdb took over this immuneACCESS table, retaining in-frame rearrangements with V and J assigned. Such tables are incomplete; in checked studies, under half of the missing clones stem from an unresolved V gene, and the remainder is unexplained. For V, J and clone size, that table is used; D and trimming come from the DNA. This sample is represented by about 87,000 clones; approximately 82% of them were singletons. The ten largest clones take up more than 2% of the sample.

The sequence is built from TRBV5-1 and TRBJ1-2; TRBD1 aligns with 8 central bases. Sequencing was done on a sample of peripheral blood. The sequence was obtained from a woman in her sixties or seventies with acute or convalescent COVID-19. The CDR3 reads as follows: CASSLTGGNYGYTF. Read as DNA, the sequence is TGCGCCAGCAGCTTGACAGGGGGAAACTATGGCTACACCTTC.